These 31 T cell receptor beta chains originate from one sample sequenced in a study of graft-versus-host responses after intestinal transplantation. No antigen is known for these receptors. The data were produced by immunoSEQ multiplex PCR, yet TCRdb's version contains in-frame clones alone and is incomplete. This sample has about 89,000 clones; approximately 94% occur once, and the top ten carry 2% to 2.5%. The sequencing used unstimulated CD8+ T cells sorted from spleen or lymph node cells, collected before intestinal transplant. The receptors originated from a human donor who received an intestinal transplant.

The CDR3: CASSHPGDEKLFF. In DNA, the CDR3 is TGCGCCAGCAGCCATCCAGGGGATGAAAAACTGTTTTTT. The chain is built from TRBV4-3 and TRBJ1-4; tentatively, D is TRBD1 (6 bases). V lost 3 bases and J 6 bases, leaving 8 bases between the germline ends. Germline V gene data show CDR1 as LGHNA and CDR2 as YSLEER. The CDR3 spans 13 residues.

J is TRBJ2-2 and V is TRBV4-1; TRBD1 might be the D (5 bases). CDR3 size: 16 residues. Deletions cut 1 base from V and 2 bases from J, with 11 bases between. Germline CDR1 is MGHRA and CDR2 is YSYEKL. The CDR3 loop is CASSQVPGANTGELFF. For the CDR3, the DNA is TGCGCCAGCAGCCAAGTTCCTGGGGCTAACACCGGGGAGCTGTTTTTT.

The V and J genes are TRBV14 and TRBJ2-7; a possible D gene is TRBD1 (5 bases). The CDR3 totals 14 residues. Trimming left V 1 base short and J 3 bases short, with 10 bases between. CDR1 and CDR2 (germline): SGHDN, FVKESK. The CDR3 nucleotides are TGTGCCAGCAGCCAAGGTACCAGGGTCTACGAGCAGTACTTC. It codes for CASSQGTRVYEQYF.

This sequence joins TRBV6-6 and TRBJ2-3, with a possible D match to TRBD2 (6 bases). This CDR3 is built from 15 residues. Trimming took 1 base from V and 3 from J, leaving 11 bases between them. The germline CDR1 and CDR2 sequences are MNHNY and SVGAGI (reference sequence). The CDR3: CASSYFRGETDTQYF. For the CDR3, the DNA is TGTGCCAGCAGTTACTTTCGCGGGGAGACAGATACGCAGTATTTT.

This sequence joins TRBV6-6 and TRBJ2-7; D call uncertain. The CDR3 has 13 amino acids. Germline V CDR1 and CDR2: MNHNY, SVGAGI (reference sequence). V was clipped by 6 bases and J by 5 bases, with 14 bases between them. The CDR3 nucleotides are TGTGCCAGCAGACCTACAGTTCCCAACGAGCAGTACTTC. This translates into CASRPTVPNEQYF.

The chain recombines TRBV2 with TRBJ1-5, with D possibly TRBD1 on 6 matching bases. The CDR3 contains 16 residues. Looked up from germline, CDR1 is SNHLY and CDR2 is FYNNEI. Between the trimmed V and J ends, which lost 5 bases and 9 bases, there was a span of 23 bases. Here the CDR3 DNA reads TGTGCCAGCAGTAGAGACCGCATGAACAGGGAAGGGCCCCAGCATTTT. The encoded protein is CASSRDRMNREGPQHF.

The chain has TRBV9 and TRBJ1-1; perhaps TRBD1 as D (5 bases). The CDR3 runs to 17 residues. CDR1 and CDR2 from the germline V gene are SGDLS and YYNGEE. Trimming cost V 4 bases and J 2 bases, with 21 bases left between them. The CDR3 DNA reads TGTGCCAGCAGCCTAAGTAGCAGGGTCGGCTTAAACACTGAAGCTTTCTTT. Translating it yields CASSLSSRVGLNTEAFF. Using reference TRBV9 and TRBJ1-1 for the parts outside the CDR3, the full variable domain is DSGVTQTPKHLITATGQRVTLRCSPRSGDLSVYWYQQSLDQGLQFLIQYYNGEERAKGNILERFSAQQFPDLHSELNLSSLELGDSALYFCASSLSSRVGLNTEAFFGQGTRLTVV.

The chain couples TRBV30 to TRBJ1-1; D gene unclear. Germline assignment: CDR1 GTSNPN and CDR2 SVGIG (reference sequence). This CDR3 has 16 residues. V was clipped by 0 bases and J by 0 bases, with 14 bases between them. Here the CDR3 reads CAWSVSPGFMNTEAFF. The CDR3, as DNA: TGTGCCTGGAGTGTAAGTCCGGGTTTTATGAACACTGAAGCTTTCTTT.

This rearrangement joins TRBV10-3 to TRBJ1-1; 8 nucleotides line up with TRBD1. The germline gives CDR1 ENHRY, CDR2 SYGVKD. This CDR3 contains 14 residues. The junction had 5 bases not matched to a gene; V was cut back by 7 bases and J by 1 base. The CDR3 sequence is CAITPDRANTEAFF. CDR3 sequence (DNA): TGTGCCATCACCCCGGACAGGGCGAACACTGAAGCTTTCTTT.

This clone showed up just once. The chain joins TRBV30 to TRBJ1-2; D gene uncertain. V was clipped by 0 bases and J by 8 bases, with 19 bases between them. The CDR3 extends over 15 amino acids. Germline-derived CDR1 and CDR2 are GTSNPN and SVGIG (reference sequence). The DNA of the CDR3 is TGTGCCTGGAGTGTCCGGGGTGGGTACAGAGAAGGCTACACCTTC. The encoded protein is CAWSVRGGYREGYTF.

This clone was counted once. The chain recombines TRBV7-9 with TRBJ1-1; perhaps TRBD1 as D (5 bases). Germline V CDR1 and CDR2: SEHNR, FQNEAQ (reference sequence). The CDR3 is 17 residues long. Between the trimmed V and J ends, which lost 1 base and 2 bases, there was a span of 17 bases. The CDR3 protein is CASSLGGREGLNTEAFF. CDR3 DNA sequence: TGTGCCAGCAGCTTAGGAGGGAGAGAGGGACTAAACACTGAAGCTTTCTTT.

This chain uses TRBV10-1 with TRBJ1-1; no clear D gene. Trimming removed 6 bases from V and 3 bases from J, with 11 bases in between. Germline values: CDR1 WNHNN, CDR2 SYGVQD (reference sequence). CDR3 length: 13 amino acids. The CDR3 DNA reads TGCGCCAGCAGGGGTCAGAGGGACACTGAAGCTTTCTTT. Translating gives CASRGQRDTEAFF.

CDR3 in amino acids: CASSDTPPGLAGGNYNEQFF. For the CDR3, the DNA is TGTGCCAGCAGTGACACCCCTCCCGGACTAGCGGGGGGCAACTACAATGAGCAGTTCTTC. The chain couples TRBV6-4 to TRBJ2-1; TRBD2 matches at 14 bases. The V segment lost 2 bases and the J segment 3 bases; nucleotides outside the gene matches: 12. CDR1 is MRHNA, CDR2 SNTAGT, per germline. CDR3 length: 20 amino acids.

The rearrangement uses TRBV10-3 and TRBJ1-5; maybe TRBD1 (6 bases). V lost 6 bases to trimming and J lost 6 bases, with 12 bases between them. There are 13 residues in the CDR3. Looked up from germline, CDR1 is ENHRY and CDR2 is SYGVKD. The CDR3: CAIRAGGFQPQHF. CDR3 DNA: TGTGCCATCAGGGCGGGGGGCTTTCAGCCCCAGCATTTT.

The chain recombines TRBV27 with TRBJ1-1; maybe TRBD1 (6 bases). The CDR3 is 14 residues long. Germline V gene lookup returns CDR1 MNHEY and CDR2 SMNVEV (reference sequence). Trimming cost V 4 bases and J 0 bases, with 9 bases left between them. CDR3 sequence reads: CASSSGQMNTEAFF. The CDR3 nucleotides read TGTGCCAGCAGTTCTGGACAGATGAACACTGAAGCTTTCTTT.

This chain connects TRBV7-9 to TRBJ2-3; D unresolved. The CDR3 runs 16 residues. Trimming removed 0 bases at V and 3 bases at J, with 13 bases between. Germline V gene lookup returns CDR1 SEHNR and CDR2 FQNEAQ (reference sequence). CDR3 sequence (DNA): TGTGCCAGCAGCTTAGCCCCACACCTTCCTACAGATACGCAGTATTTT. Amino acids: CASSLAPHLPTDTQYF.

V usage is TRBV7-9 and J usage is TRBJ2-7; 8 bases fit TRBD1. This CDR3 has 14 amino acids. Germline V gene sequence: CDR1 SEHNR, CDR2 FQNEAQ (reference sequence). V dropped 6 bases and J dropped 4; count of bases not matched to a gene: 8. CDR3 region: CASRGAGGEYEQYF. DNA for the CDR3: TGTGCCAGCAGAGGGGCAGGGGGCGAGTACGAGCAGTACTTC.

The chain has TRBV5-4 and TRBJ2-1, with D maybe TRBD1 (6 bases). Germline assignment: CDR1 SGHNT and CDR2 YYREEE (reference sequence). This CDR3 has 13 residues. V was shortened by 0 bases and J by 5 bases, with 6 bases between the two germline ends. Written as DNA, the CDR3 is TGTGCCAGCAGCTTGGGACAGGACAATGAGCAGTTCTTC. It specifies CASSLGQDNEQFF.

The genes are TRBV11-2 and TRBJ2-3; possible D gene TRBD2, 6 bases. Per the germline V gene, CDR1 is SGHAT and CDR2 is FQNNGV. This CDR3 comprises 14 residues. V dropped 5 bases and J dropped 2 bases, with 11 bases sitting between them. CDR3 sequence: CASSNGGVTDTQYF. CDR3 bases: TGTGCCAGCAGCAATGGAGGGGTCACAGATACGCAGTATTTT. Based on the CDR3 plus reference TRBV11-2 and TRBJ2-3, the full variable domain is EAGVAQSPRYKIIEKRQSVAFWCNPISGHATLYWYQQILGQGPKLLIQFQNNGVVDDSQLPKDRFSAERLKGVDSTLKIQPAKLEDSAVYLCASSNGGVTDTQYFGPGTRLTVL.

The V call is TRBV9, the J call TRBJ2-7; 9 bases match TRBD1. Germline V gives CDR1 SGDLS, CDR2 YYNGEE. Trimming at V came to 0 bases and at J to 5 bases, leaving 9 bases not matched to a gene. There are 16 residues in the CDR3. The CDR3, as DNA: TGTGCCAGCAGCGTAGAAACAGGGGGCAGTTGGGACGAGCAGTACTTC. Amino acid sequence: CASSVETGGSWDEQYF. Full variable domain (remainder filled in from reference TRBV9 and TRBJ2-7): DSGVTQTPKHLITATGQRVTLRCSPRSGDLSVYWYQQSLDQGLQFLIQYYNGEERAKGNILERFSAQQFPDLHSELNLSSLELGDSALYFCASSVETGGSWDEQYFGPGTRLTVT.

The J gene is TRBJ1-2, the V gene TRBV29-1; TRBD1 is a possible D gene (6 bases). Germline V gene lookup returns CDR1 SQVTM and CDR2 ANQGSEA. The CDR3 totals 14 residues. Trimming removed 7 bases at V and 4 bases at J, with 19 bases between. Here the CDR3 reads CSGDSGDGGYGYTF. Here the CDR3 DNA reads TGCAGCGGCGATTCAGGGGACGGAGGCTATGGCTACACCTTC. Using reference TRBV29-1 and TRBJ1-2 for the parts outside the CDR3, the full variable domain is SAVISQKPSRDICQRGTSLTIQCQVDSQVTMMFWYRQQPGQSLTLIATANQGSEATYESGFVIDKFPISRPNLTFSTLTVSNMSPEDSSIYLCSGDSGDGGYGYTFGSGTRLTVV.

V usage is TRBV7-6 and J usage is TRBJ2-1, with 9 nucleotides matching TRBD2. Germline V gene lookup returns CDR1 SGHVS and CDR2 FNYEAQ. This CDR3 has 17 residues. V lost 1 base and J lost 10; bases outside the gene matches: 14. CDR3 in amino acids: CASSLVEAGGLVGEQFF. CDR3 in DNA: TGTGCCAGCAGCTTAGTAGAAGCGGGGGGTCTAGTTGGGGAGCAGTTCTTC.

The rearrangement uses TRBV9 and TRBJ2-1, with 8 bases identical to TRBD2. CDR1 SGDLS and CDR2 YYNGEE come from the germline V gene. With 3 bases clipped from V and 2 bases from J, the junction kept 7 bases outside the gene matches. This CDR3 spans 16 amino acids. CDR3 amino acids: CASSGLSGEAYNEQFF. The CDR3 DNA follows: TGTGCCAGCAGCGGTCTTAGCGGGGAAGCCTACAATGAGCAGTTCTTC.

The chain is built from TRBV15 and TRBJ2-3; D unclear. CDR1 is LNHNV and CDR2 is YYDKDF in the germline V gene (reference sequence). The CDR3 length is 13 residues. The V gene lost 2 bases and the J gene lost 2 bases, with 5 bases spanning the gap. The CDR3 spells CATSRLYTDTQYF. The CDR3 DNA sequence: TGTGCCACCAGCAGACTGTACACAGATACGCAGTATTTT. The full variable domain, rest sourced from reference TRBV15 and TRBJ2-3, is DAMVIQNPRYQVTQFGKPVTLSCSQTLNHNVMYWYQQKSSQAPKLLFHYYDKDFNNEADTPDNFQSRRPNTSFCFLDIRSPGLGDTAMYLCATSRLYTDTQYFGPGTRLTVL.

CDR3 sequence (DNA): TGTGCCAGCACCCCCGCGGGGGGGGGCAACACCGGGGAGCTGTTTTTT. It is translated as CASTPAGGGNTGELFF. The genes are TRBV5-6 and TRBJ2-2; the match to TRBD2 covers 9 bases. Germline assignment: CDR1 SGHDT and CDR2 YYEEEE. The length of the CDR3 is 16 residues. Trimming cost V 6 bases and J 2 bases; bases outside gene matches: 8.

The CDR3 coding sequence is TGTGCCAGCAGTGAACCCATGAAAGGGGCGAGCTCCTACGAGCAGTACTTC. This translates into CASSEPMKGASSYEQYF. The chain uses TRBV6-1 and TRBJ2-7; perhaps TRBD1 as D (5 bases). V lost 2 bases, J lost 0 bases, and 17 bases lay in between. The CDR3 runs to 17 residues. The V gene's germline CDR1 is MNHNS and CDR2 SASEGT.

V gene TRBV4-1 combines with J gene TRBJ2-5; 14 nucleotides match TRBD2. CDR1 is MGHRA and CDR2 is YSYEKL in the germline V gene. This CDR3 is built from 17 residues. The trim removed 2 bases at V and 5 bases at J, leaving 7 bases unmatched. CDR3 in DNA: TGCGCCAGCAGCCAAAGAGAGGGACTAGCGGGGGAGGAGACCCAGTACTTC. Its protein product is CASSQREGLAGEETQYF.

This clone was recorded only once. V usage is TRBV30 and J usage is TRBJ2-7; D possibly corresponds to TRBD1 (6 bases). Per the germline V gene, CDR1 is GTSNPN and CDR2 is SVGIG (reference sequence). The CDR3 covers 13 residues. V was trimmed by 2 bases and J by 5 bases, leaving 13 bases between them. The CDR3 reads CAWSSGELHEQYF. The CDR3 nucleotides read TGTGCCTGGAGTTCAGGGGAACTTCACGAGCAGTACTTC.

This clone was recorded only once. The genes are TRBV30 and TRBJ1-2, with D possibly TRBD1 on 6 matching bases. Germline V gene sequence: CDR1 GTSNPN, CDR2 SVGIG (reference sequence). The CDR3 is 17 residues long. V lost 3 bases and J 8 bases, leaving 28 bases between the germline ends. The CDR3 loop reads CAWRGTLGTNYWRGYTF. The CDR3 coding sequence is TGTGCCTGGAGGGGTACCCTCGGGACAAATTACTGGAGAGGCTACACCTTC.

The chain links TRBV5-4 to TRBJ1-2; a weak D match, TRBD1 (6 bases). The length of the CDR3 is 14 residues. The V gene lost 0 bases and the J gene lost 5 bases, with 11 bases spanning the gap. From germline, CDR1 is SGHNT and CDR2 YYREEE (reference sequence). For the CDR3, the DNA is TGTGCCAGCAGCTTGGACAGAGGGGGATATGGCTACACCTTC. This translates into CASSLDRGGYGYTF.

The V call is TRBV5-1, the J call TRBJ2-3; 11 nucleotides line up with TRBD2. Germline V gives CDR1 SGHRS, CDR2 YFSETQ. This CDR3 is built from 15 residues. After removal of 5 bases from V and 5 bases from J, the junction contained 7 bases not matched to a gene. CDR3 bases: TGCGCCAGCAGTCCACTAGCGGGGGTTGAAGATACGCAGTATTTT. This codes for CASSPLAGVEDTQYF.